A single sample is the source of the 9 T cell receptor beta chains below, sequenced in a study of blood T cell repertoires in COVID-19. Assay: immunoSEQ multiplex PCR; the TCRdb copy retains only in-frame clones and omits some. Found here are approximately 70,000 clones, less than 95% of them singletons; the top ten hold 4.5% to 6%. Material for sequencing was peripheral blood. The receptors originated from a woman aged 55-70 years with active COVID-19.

CDR3 region: CASSFPGAEEKLFF. Written as DNA, the CDR3 is TGTGCCAGCAGCTTTCCAGGGGCCGAAGAAAAACTGTTTTTT. The chain links TRBV5-4 to TRBJ1-4; D perhaps matches TRBD1 (6 bases). V was pared by 2 bases and J by 8 bases, with 13 bases between. Germline CDR1 SGHNT, CDR2 YYREEE (reference sequence). CDR3 length equals 14 residues. Filled out from reference TRBV5-4 and TRBJ1-4, the complete variable domain reads ETGVTQSPTHLIKTRGQQVTLRCSSQSGHNTVSWYQQALGQGPQFIFQYYREEENGRGNFPPRFSGLQFPNYSSELNVNALELDDSALYLCASSFPGAEEKLFFGSGTQLSVL.

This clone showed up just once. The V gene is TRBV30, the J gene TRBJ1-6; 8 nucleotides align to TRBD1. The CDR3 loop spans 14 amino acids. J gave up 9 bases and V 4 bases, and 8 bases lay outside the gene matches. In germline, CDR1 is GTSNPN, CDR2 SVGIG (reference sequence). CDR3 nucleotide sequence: TGTGCCTGGACGAAGGGGACAGGTGCTTCACCCCTCCACTTT. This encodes CAWTKGTGASPLHF.

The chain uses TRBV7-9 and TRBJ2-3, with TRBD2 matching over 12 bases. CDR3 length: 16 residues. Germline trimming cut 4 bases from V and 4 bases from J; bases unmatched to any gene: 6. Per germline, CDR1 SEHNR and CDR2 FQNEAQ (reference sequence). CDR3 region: CASSSGTSGSADTQYF. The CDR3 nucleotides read TGTGCCAGCAGCTCCGGGACTAGCGGGTCCGCAGATACGCAGTATTTT.

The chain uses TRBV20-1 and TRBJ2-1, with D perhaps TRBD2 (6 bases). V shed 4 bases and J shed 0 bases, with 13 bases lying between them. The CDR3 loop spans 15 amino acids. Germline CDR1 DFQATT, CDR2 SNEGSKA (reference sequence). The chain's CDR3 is CSAIDWDFSYNEQFF. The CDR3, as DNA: TGCAGTGCTATTGATTGGGACTTCTCCTACAATGAGCAGTTCTTC.

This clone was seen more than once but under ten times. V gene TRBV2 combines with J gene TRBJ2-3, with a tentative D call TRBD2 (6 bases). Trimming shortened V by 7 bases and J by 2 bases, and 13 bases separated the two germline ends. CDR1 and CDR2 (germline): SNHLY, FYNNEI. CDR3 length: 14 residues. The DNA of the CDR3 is TGTGCCAGCACCCGGGACTCTATCACAGATACGCAGTATTTT. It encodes CASTRDSITDTQYF.

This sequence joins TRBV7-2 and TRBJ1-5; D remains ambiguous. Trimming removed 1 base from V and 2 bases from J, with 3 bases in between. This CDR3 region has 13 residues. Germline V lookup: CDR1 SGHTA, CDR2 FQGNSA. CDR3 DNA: TGTGCCAGCAGCTTAGGGCGCAATCAGCCCCAGCATTTT. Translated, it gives CASSLGRNQPQHF.

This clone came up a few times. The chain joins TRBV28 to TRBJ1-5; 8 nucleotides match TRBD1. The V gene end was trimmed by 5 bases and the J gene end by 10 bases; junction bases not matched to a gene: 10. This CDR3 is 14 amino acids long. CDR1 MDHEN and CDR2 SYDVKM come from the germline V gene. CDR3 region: CASSTTGGREPQHF. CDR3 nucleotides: TGTGCCAGCAGTACAACAGGGGGAAGAGAACCCCAGCATTTT.

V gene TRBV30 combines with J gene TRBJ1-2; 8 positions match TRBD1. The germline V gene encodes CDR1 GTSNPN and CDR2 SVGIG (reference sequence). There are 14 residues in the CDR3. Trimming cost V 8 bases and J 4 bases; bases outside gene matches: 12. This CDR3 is CAGRTGRAGYGYTF. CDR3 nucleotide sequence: TGTGCCGGCCGGACAGGGAGGGCGGGCTATGGCTACACCTTC.

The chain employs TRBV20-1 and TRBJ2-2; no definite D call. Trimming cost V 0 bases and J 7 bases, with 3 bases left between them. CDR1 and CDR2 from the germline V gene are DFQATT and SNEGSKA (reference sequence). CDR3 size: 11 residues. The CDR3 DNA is TGCAGTGCTAGAGATAGCGGGGAGCTGTTTTTT. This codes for CSARDSGELFF.